This entry lists 10 T cell receptor beta chains sequenced from one sample in a study of blood T cell repertoires in COVID-19. Repertoires were generated with immunoSEQ multiplex PCR, while TCRdb's copy carries only in-frame clones and drops some. This table holds fewer than 450,000 clones, 88% found once. The source material was PBMCs or T cells enriched from blood (not recorded which). The receptors were sampled from a woman in her thirties or forties with acute COVID-19.

The J gene is TRBJ2-1, the V gene TRBV11-3; 8 bases match TRBD2. This CDR3 has 13 amino acids. Per germline, CDR1 SGHNT and CDR2 YENEEA. With V trimmed by 8 bases and J by 8 bases, 8 bases remained unmatched. DNA for the CDR3: TGTGCCAGCTCTCGGACTAGCAGTCATGAGCAGTTCTTC. Amino acids: CASSRTSSHEQFF.

The chain has TRBV2 and TRBJ2-2, with D possibly TRBD1 on 5 matching bases. This CDR3 has 14 amino acids. The germline V and J ends were trimmed by 4 bases and 4 bases, with 10 bases remaining between them. Germline V CDR1 and CDR2: SNHLY, FYNNEI. The CDR3 DNA reads TGTGCCAGCAGTGTCGCAGGGCCCACCGGGGAGCTGTTTTTT. Protein sequence: CASSVAGPTGELFF.

This clone has just one count. This chain's CDR3 is CASRIGGAVPQYF. In nucleotides, the CDR3 is TGTGCCAGCAGGATCGGGGGGGCCGTCCCGCAGTATTTT. The V call is TRBV5-4, the J call TRBJ2-3; 8 bases are a match to TRBD2. The J segment lost 10 bases and the V segment lost 5 bases, leaving 9 bases of the junction unmatched. The CDR3 contains 13 residues. CDR1 is SGHNT, CDR2 YYREEE, per germline (reference sequence).

This sequence joins TRBV4-1 and TRBJ1-2, with D uncertain. The V end was cut by 1 base, the J end by 8 bases, with 14 bases between. Germline V lookup: CDR1 MGHRA, CDR2 YSYEKL. CDR3 length: 14 amino acids. CDR3 coding DNA: TGCGCCAGCAGCCAAGCTGTCACGGGGAGAGGCTACACCTTC. Its translation is CASSQAVTGRGYTF.

Of note for this clone: The sample carries other DNA sequences with the same CDR3. The CDR3 coding sequence is TGTGCCAGCAGCCTGGACAGGGGCACTGAAGCTTTCTTT. As protein: CASSLDRGTEAFF. The chain couples TRBV11-2 to TRBJ1-1; 9 positions agree with TRBD1. CDR1 SGHAT and CDR2 FQNNGV come from the germline V gene. The CDR3 has 13 residues. Unmatched junction bases numbered 2, after V lost 5 bases and J lost 4 bases.

This chain uses TRBV7-9 with TRBJ2-5; 11 bases map to TRBD1. Unmatched junction bases numbered 10, after V lost 3 bases and J lost 4 bases. This CDR3 region has 17 residues. Germline loops: CDR1 SEHNR, CDR2 FQNEAQ (reference sequence). CDR3 sequence: CASSFSTGQGGTETQYF. The CDR3 DNA is TGTGCCAGCAGCTTTAGTACGGGACAGGGGGGAACAGAGACCCAGTACTTC.

This clone was counted a single time. The CDR3 loop reads CASSLDRAHGYTF. CDR3 sequence (DNA): TGTGCCAGCAGCTTAGACAGGGCCCATGGCTACACCTTC. The chain links TRBV11-2 to TRBJ1-2; tentative D call: TRBD1 (5 bases). CDR1 is SGHAT and CDR2 is FQNNGV in the germline V gene. This CDR3 comprises 13 residues. The V gene lost 0 bases and the J gene lost 6 bases, with 8 bases spanning the gap.

This rearrangement joins TRBV9 to TRBJ2-1; TRBD2 agrees at 12 bases. The germline gives CDR1 SGDLS, CDR2 YYNGEE. V trimming: 0 bases; J trimming: 10 bases; junction bases outside the gene matches: 8. The CDR3 has 16 amino acids. CDR3 residues: CASSVGSSGGAWEQFF. The CDR3 DNA follows: TGTGCCAGCAGCGTAGGGTCTAGCGGGGGGGCCTGGGAGCAGTTCTTC.

This chain links TRBV2 with TRBJ1-1, with TRBD1 identical over 7 bases. The CDR3 covers 14 residues. The V segment lost 6 bases and the J segment 3 bases; nucleotides outside the gene matches: 7. The germline V gene encodes CDR1 SNHLY and CDR2 FYNNEI. DNA for the CDR3: TGTGCCAGCAGCAGACAGGGTGGGGACACTGAAGCTTTCTTT. Its translation: CASSRQGGDTEAFF.

This clone was counted a few times. The chain is built from TRBV7-2 and TRBJ2-2; the D gene is possibly TRBD1 (7 bases). Deletions cut 5 bases from V and 5 bases from J, with 15 bases between. Germline V lookup: CDR1 SGHTA, CDR2 FQGNSA. The CDR3 is 15 residues long. The CDR3 region has the DNA TGTGCCAGCAGCCCCCAGGGGGGTGGGACCGGGGAGCTGTTTTTT. It is translated as CASSPQGGGTGELFF.